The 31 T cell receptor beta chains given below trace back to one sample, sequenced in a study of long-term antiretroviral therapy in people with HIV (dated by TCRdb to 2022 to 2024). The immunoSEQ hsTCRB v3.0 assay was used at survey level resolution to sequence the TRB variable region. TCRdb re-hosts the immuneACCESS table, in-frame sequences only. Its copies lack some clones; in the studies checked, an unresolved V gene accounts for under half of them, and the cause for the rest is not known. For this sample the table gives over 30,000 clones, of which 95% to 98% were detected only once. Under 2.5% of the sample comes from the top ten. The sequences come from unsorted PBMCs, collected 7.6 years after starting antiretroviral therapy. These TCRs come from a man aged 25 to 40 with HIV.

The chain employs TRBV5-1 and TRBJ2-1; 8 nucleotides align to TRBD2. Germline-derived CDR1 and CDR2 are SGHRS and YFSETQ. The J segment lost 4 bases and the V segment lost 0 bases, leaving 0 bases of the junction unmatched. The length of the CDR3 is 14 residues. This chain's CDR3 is CASSLGGGYNEQFF. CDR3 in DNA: TGCGCCAGCAGCTTGGGCGGGGGGTACAATGAGCAGTTCTTC.

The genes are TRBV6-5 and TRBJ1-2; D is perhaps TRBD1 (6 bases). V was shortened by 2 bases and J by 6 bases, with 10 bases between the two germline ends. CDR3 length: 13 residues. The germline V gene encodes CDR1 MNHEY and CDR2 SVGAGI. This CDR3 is CASSYGDTDGYTF. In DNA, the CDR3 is TGTGCCAGCAGTTACGGGGACACGGATGGCTACACCTTC.

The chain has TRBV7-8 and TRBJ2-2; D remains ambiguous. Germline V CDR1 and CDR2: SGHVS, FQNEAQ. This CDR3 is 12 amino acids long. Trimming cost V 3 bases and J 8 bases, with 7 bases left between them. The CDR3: CASSFTGGELFF. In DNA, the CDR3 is TGTGCCAGCAGCTTTACGGGTGGGGAGCTGTTTTTT. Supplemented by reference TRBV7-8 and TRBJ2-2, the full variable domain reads GAGVSQSPRYKVAKRGQDVALRCDPISGHVSLFWYQQALGQGPEFLTYFQNEAQLDKSGLPSDRFFAERPEGSVSTLKIQRTQQEDSAVYLCASSFTGGELFFGEGSRLTVL.

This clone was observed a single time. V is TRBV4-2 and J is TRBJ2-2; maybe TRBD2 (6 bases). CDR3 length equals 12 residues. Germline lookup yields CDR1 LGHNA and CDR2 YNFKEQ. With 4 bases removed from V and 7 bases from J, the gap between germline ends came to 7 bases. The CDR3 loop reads CASSRGDGELFF. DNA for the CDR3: TGTGCCAGCAGCCGGGGGGACGGGGAGCTGTTTTTT.

In DNA, the CDR3 is TGTGCCAGCAGATACGACGGCTCCTACGAGCAGTACTTC. It encodes CASRYDGSYEQYF. This chain connects TRBV7-9 to TRBJ2-7; D not certain. V was cut by 6 bases and J by 0 bases, with 9 bases left in between. The CDR3 contains 13 residues. Germline V lookup: CDR1 SEHNR, CDR2 FQNEAQ (reference sequence).

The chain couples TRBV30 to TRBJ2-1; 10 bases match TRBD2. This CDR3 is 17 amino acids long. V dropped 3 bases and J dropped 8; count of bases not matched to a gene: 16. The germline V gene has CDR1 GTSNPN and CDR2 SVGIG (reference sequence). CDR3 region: CAWRPLPLSGRAYEQFF. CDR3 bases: TGTGCCTGGAGGCCATTACCACTAAGCGGGAGGGCCTATGAGCAGTTCTTC.

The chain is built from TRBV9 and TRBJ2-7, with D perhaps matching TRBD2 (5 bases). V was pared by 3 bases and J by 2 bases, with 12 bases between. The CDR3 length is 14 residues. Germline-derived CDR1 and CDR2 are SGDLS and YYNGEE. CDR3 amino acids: CASSAGLDPYEQYF. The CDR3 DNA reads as TGTGCCAGCAGCGCAGGACTTGACCCCTACGAGCAGTACTTC. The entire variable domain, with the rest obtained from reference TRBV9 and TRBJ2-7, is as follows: DSGVTQTPKHLITATGQRVTLRCSPRSGDLSVYWYQQSLDQGLQFLIQYYNGEERAKGNILERFSAQQFPDLHSELNLSSLELGDSALYFCASSAGLDPYEQYFGPGTRLTVT.

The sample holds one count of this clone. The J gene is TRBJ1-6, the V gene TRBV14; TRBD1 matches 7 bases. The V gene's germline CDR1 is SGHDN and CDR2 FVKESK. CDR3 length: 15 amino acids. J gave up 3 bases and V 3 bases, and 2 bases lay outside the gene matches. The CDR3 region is CASSQGQRYNSPLHF. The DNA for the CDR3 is TGTGCCAGCAGCCAGGGACAGCGCTATAATTCACCCCTCCACTTT.

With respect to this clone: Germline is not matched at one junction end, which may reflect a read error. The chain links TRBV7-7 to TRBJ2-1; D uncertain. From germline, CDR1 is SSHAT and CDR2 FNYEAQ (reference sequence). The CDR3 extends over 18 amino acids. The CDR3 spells CASSLVPMAGSSYNEQFF. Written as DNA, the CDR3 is TGTGCTAGCAGCTTAGTGCCCATGGCCGGCAGCTCCTACAATGAGCAGTTCTTC.

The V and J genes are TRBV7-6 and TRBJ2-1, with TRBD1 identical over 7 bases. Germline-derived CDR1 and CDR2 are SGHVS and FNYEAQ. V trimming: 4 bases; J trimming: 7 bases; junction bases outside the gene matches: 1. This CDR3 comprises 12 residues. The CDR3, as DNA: TGTGCCAGCAGCTCCAGGGGGAATGAGCAGTTCTTC. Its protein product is CASSSRGNEQFF.

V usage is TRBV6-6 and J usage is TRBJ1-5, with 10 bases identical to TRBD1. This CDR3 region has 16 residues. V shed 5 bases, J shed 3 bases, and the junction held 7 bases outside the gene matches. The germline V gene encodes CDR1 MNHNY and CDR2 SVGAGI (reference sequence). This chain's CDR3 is CASSKGTGVVNQPQHF. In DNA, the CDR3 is TGTGCCAGCAGTAAGGGGACAGGGGTTGTCAATCAGCCCCAGCATTTT.

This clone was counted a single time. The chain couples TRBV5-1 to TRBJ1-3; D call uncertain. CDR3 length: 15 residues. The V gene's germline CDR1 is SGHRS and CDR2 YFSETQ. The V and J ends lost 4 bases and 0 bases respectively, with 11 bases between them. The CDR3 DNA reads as TGCGCCAGCAGCACAGACGGAGACTCTGGAAACACCATATATTTT. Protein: CASSTDGDSGNTIYF.

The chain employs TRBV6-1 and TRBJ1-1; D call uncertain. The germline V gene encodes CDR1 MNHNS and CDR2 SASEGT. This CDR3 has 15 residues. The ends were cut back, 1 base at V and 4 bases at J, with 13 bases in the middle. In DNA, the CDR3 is TGTGCCAGCAGTGAAGGCCAGGTCTGGGGCACTGAAGCTTTCTTT. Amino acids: CASSEGQVWGTEAFF.

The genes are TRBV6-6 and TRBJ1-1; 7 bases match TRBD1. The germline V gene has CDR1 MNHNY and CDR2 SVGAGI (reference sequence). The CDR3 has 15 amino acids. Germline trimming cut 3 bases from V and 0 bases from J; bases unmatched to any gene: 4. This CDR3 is CASSYRQGLNTEAFF. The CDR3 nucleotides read TGTGCCAGCAGTTATCGACAGGGCTTGAACACTGAAGCTTTCTTT.

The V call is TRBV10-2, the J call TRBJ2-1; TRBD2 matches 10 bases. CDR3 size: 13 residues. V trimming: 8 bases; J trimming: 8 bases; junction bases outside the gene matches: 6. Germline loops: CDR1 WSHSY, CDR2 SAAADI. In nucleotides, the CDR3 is TGCGCCAGCCTTGGACTAGCGGCAGATGAGCAGTTCTTC. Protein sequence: CASLGLAADEQFF.

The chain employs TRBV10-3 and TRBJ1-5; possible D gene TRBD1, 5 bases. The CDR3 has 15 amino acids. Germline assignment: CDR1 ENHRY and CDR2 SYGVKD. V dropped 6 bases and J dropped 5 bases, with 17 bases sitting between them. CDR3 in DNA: TGTGCCATCAGGAGTGGGACCGAAGGGGATCAGCCCCAGCATTTT. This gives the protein CAIRSGTEGDQPQHF.

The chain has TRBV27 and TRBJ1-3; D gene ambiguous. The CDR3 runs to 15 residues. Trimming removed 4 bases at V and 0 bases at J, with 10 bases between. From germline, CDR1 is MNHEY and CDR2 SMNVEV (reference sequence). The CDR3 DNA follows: TGTGCCAGCAGTTCCGCAGGCCTCTCTGGAAACACCATATATTTT. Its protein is CASSSAGLSGNTIYF.

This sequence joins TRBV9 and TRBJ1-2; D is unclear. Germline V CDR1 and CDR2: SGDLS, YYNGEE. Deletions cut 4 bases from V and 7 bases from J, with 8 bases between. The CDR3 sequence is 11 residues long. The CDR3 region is CASSPLGGYTF. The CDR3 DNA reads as TGTGCCAGCAGCCCCCTCGGTGGCTACACCTTC.

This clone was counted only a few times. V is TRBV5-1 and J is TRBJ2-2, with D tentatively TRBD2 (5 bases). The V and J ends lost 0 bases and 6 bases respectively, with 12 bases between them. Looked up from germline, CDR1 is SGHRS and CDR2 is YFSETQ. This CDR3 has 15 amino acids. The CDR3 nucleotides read TGCGCCAGCAGCTTGGAGGGAGAGACCGCCGGGGAGCTGTTTTTT. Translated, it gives CASSLEGETAGELFF.

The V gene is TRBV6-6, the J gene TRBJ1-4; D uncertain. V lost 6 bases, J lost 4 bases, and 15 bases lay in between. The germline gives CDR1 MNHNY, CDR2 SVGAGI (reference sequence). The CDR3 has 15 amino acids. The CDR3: CASRAKLVGNEKLFF. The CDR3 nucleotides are TGTGCCAGCAGGGCAAAGTTGGTGGGTAATGAAAAACTGTTTTTT.

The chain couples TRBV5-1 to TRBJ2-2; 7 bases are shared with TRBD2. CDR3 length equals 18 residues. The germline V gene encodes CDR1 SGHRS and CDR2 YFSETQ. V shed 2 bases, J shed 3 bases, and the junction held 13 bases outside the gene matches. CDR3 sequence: CASSLSQVLAEHTGELFF. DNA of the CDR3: TGCGCCAGCAGCTTAAGTCAAGTCCTAGCGGAACACACCGGGGAGCTGTTTTTT.

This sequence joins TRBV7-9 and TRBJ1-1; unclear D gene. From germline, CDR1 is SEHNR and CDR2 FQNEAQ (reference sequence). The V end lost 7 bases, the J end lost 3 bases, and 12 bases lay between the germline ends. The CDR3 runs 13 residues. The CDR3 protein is CASNQDGDTEAFF. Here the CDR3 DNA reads TGTGCCAGCAACCAAGACGGGGACACTGAAGCTTTCTTT.

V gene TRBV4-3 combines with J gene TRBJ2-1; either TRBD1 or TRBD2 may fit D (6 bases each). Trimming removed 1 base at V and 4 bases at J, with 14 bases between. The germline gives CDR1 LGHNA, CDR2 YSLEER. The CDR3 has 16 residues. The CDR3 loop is CASSQVRDTMYNEQFF. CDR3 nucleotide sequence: TGCGCCAGCAGCCAAGTGCGGGACACAATGTACAATGAGCAGTTCTTC.

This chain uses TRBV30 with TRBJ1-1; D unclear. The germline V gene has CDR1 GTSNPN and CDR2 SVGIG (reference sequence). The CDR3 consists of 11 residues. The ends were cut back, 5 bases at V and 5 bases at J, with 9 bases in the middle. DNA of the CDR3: TGTGCCTGGGAGGCGGGAACTGAAGCTTTCTTT. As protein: CAWEAGTEAFF.

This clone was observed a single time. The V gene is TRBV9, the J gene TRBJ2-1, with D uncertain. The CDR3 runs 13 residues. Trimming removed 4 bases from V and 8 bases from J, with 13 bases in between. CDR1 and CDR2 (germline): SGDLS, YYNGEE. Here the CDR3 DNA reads TGTGCCAGCAGCTTCGACGGTTACGATGAGCAGTTCTTC. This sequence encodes CASSFDGYDEQFF.

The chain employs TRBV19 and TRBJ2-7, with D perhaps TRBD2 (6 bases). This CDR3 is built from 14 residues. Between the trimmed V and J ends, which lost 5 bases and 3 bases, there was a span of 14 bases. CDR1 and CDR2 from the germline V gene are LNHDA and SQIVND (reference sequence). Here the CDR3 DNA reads TGTGCCAGTAGTCCCGTGACTAGTTTCTACGAGCAGTACTTC. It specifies CASSPVTSFYEQYF.

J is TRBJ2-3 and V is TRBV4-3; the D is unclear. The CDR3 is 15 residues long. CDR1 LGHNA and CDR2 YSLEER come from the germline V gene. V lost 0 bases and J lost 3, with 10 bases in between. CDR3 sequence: CASSQDPSPTDTQYF. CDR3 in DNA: TGCGCCAGCAGCCAAGATCCAAGCCCTACAGATACGCAGTATTTT.

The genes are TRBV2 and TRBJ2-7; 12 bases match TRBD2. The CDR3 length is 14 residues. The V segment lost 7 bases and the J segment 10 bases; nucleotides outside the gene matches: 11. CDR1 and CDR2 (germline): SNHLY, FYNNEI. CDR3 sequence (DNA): TGTGCCAGCACCGCGGAGACTAGCGGGAGAAGACAGTACTTC. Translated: CASTAETSGRRQYF.

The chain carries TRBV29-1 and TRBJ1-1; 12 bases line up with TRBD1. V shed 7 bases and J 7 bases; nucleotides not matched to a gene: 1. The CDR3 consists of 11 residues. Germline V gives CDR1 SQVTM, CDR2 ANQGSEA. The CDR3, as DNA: TGCAGCGGGGACAGGGGGCATGAAGCTTTCTTT. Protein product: CSGDRGHEAFF.

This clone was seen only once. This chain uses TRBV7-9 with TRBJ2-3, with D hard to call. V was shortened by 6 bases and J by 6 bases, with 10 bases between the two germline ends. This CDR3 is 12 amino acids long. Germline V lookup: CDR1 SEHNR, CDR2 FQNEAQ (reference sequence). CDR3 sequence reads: CASRGWVDTQYF. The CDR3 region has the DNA TGTGCCAGCAGGGGGTGGGTTGATACGCAGTATTTT.

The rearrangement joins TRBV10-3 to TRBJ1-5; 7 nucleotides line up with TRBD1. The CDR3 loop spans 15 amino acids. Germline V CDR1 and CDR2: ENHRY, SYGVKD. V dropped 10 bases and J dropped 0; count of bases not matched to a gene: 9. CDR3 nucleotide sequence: TGTGCCACCGGGGAGGGGGCTAATAGCAATCAGCCCCAGCATTTT. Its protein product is CATGEGANSNQPQHF.